This T cell receptor (beta chain) derives from a study of identifying expanded T cells in peripheral blood. Findings and limits, study-wide: Differentially abundant clones: about 1.2 between replicates, 15 to 17 at roughly 15 days, less than 20 at four. Two-week clone count variance significantly increased as total template count grew.

In regard to this clone: The antigen is not known.

Libraries were prepared by immunoSEQ multiplex PCR; TCRdb keeps only in-frame clonotypes and omits some of them. Of under 150,000 clones listed, about four fifths are singletons. CDR1 SGHVS and CDR2 FNYEAQ come from the germline V gene. This CDR3 is 13 amino acids long. Trimming took off 5 bases at V and 2 bases at J, with 9 bases between the two ends. No infections or other immune events were documented during collection. What was sequenced was blood. The genes are TRBV7-6 and TRBJ1-1; D not certain. The origin of this receptor is a person aged 18 to 70 in good health. CDR3 coding DNA: TGTGCCAGCAGCAGATACTCCAACACTGAAGCTTTCTTT. Translation: CASSRYSNTEAFF.